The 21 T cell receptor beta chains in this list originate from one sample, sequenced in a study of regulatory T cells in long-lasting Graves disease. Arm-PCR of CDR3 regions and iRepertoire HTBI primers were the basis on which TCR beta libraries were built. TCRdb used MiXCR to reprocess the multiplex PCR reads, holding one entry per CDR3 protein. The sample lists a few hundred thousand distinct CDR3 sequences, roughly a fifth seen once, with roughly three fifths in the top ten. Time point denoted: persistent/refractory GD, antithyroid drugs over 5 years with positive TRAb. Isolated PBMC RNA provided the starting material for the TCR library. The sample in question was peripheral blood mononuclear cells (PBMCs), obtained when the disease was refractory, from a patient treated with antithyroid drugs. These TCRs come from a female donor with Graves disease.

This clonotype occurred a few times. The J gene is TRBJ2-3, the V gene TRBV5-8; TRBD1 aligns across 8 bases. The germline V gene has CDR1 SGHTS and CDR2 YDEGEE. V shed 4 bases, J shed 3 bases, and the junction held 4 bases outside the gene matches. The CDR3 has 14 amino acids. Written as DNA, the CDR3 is TGTGCCAGCAGCGTGGACAGGGCTACAGATACGCAGTATTTT. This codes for CASSVDRATDTQYF.

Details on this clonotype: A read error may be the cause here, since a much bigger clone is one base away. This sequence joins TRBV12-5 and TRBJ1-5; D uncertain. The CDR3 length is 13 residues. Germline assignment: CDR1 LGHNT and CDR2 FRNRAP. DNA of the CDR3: TGTGCTAGTGCAGCCAACAGCAATCGGCCCCAGCATTTT. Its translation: CASAANSNRPQHF. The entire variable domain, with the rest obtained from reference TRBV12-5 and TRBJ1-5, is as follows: DARVTQTPRHKVTEMGQEVTMRCQPILGHNTVFWYRQTMMQGLELLAYFRNRAPLDDSGMPKDRFSAEMPDATLATLKIQPSEPRDSAVYFCASAANSNRPQHFGDGTRLSIL.

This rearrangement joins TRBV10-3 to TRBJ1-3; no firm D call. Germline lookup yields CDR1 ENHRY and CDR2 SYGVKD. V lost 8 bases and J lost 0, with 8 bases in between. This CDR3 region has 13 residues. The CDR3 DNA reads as TGTGCCATCGGAGGCGGCTCTGGAAACACCATATATTTT. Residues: CAIGGGSGNTIYF.

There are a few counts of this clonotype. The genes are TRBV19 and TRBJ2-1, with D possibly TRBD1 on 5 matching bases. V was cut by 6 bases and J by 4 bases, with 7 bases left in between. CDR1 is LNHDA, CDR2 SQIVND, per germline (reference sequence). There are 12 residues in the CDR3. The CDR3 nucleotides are TGTGCCAGTAGCAACAGGTACAATGAGCAGTTCTTC. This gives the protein CASSNRYNEQFF. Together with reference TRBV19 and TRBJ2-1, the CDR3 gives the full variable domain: DGGITQSPKYLFRKEGQNVTLSCEQNLNHDAMYWYRQDPGQGLRLIYYSQIVNDFQKGDIAEGYSVSREKKESFPLTVTSAQKNPTAFYLCASSNRYNEQFFGPGTRLTVL.

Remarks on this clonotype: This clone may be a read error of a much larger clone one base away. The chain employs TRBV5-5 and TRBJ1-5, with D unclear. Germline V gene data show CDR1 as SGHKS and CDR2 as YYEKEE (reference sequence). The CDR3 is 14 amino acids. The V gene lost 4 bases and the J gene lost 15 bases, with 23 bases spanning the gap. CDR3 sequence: CASSRPSRVAPRHF. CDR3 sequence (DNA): TGTGCCAGCAGCAGACCCTCTCGAGTAGCCCCACGGCATTTT.

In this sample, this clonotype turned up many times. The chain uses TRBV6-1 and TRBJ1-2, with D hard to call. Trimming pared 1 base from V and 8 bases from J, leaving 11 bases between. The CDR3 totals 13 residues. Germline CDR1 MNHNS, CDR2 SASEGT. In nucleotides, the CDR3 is TGTGCCAGCAGTGAAGGGGTGGTAAGCGGCTACACCTTC. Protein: CASSEGVVSGYTF.

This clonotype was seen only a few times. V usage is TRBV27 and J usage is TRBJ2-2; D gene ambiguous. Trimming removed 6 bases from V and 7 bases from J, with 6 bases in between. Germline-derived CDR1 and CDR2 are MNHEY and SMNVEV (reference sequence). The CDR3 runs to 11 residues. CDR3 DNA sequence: TGTGCCAGCAGCCAAAACGGGGAGCTGTTTTTT. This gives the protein CASSQNGELFF.

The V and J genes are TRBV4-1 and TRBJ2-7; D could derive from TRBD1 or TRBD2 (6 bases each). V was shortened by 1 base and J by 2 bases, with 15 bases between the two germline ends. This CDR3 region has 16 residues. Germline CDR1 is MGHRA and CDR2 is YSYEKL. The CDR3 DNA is TGCGCCAGCAGCCAAGCCCAAGGGGGGTTTGCCTACGAGCAGTACTTC. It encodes CASSQAQGGFAYEQYF.

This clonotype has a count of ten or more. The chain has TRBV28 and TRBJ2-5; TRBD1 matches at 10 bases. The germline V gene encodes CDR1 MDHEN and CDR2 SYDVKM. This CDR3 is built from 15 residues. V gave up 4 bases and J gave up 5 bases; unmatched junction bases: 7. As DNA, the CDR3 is TGTGCCAGCAGTTCCCCGACAGGGGGCGGCGAGACCCAGTACTTC. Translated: CASSSPTGGGETQYF.

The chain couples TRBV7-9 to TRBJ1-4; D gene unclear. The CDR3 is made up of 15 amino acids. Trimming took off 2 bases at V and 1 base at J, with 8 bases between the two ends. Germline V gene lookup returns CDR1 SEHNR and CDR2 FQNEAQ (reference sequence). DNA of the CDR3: TGTGCCAGCAGCTTATTGACCGTAACTAATGAAAAACTGTTTTTT. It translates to CASSLLTVTNEKLFF.

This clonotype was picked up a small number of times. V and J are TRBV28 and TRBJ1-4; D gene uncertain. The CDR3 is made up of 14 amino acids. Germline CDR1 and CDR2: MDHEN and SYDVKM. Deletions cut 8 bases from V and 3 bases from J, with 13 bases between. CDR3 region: CASGEVSSNEKLFF. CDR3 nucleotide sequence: TGTGCCAGCGGGGAAGTCTCGTCTAATGAAAAACTGTTTTTT.

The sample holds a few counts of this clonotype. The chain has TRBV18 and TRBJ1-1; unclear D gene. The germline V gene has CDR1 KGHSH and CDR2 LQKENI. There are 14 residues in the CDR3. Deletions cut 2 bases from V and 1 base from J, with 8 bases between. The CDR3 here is CASSPSGKNTEAFF. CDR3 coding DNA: TGTGCCAGCTCACCATCGGGGAAGAACACTGAAGCTTTCTTT. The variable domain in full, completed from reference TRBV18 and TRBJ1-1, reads NAGVMQNPRHLVRRRGQEARLRCSPMKGHSHVYWYRQLPEEGLKFMVYLQKENIIDESGMPKERFSAEFPKEGPSILRIQQVVRGDSAAYFCASSPSGKNTEAFFGQGTRLTVV.

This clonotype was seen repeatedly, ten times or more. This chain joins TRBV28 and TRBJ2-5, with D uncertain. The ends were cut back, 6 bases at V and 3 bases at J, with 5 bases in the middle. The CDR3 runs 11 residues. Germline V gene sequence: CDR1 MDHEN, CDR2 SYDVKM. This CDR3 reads CASRGEETQYF. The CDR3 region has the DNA TGTGCCAGCAGAGGTGAAGAGACCCAGTACTTC.

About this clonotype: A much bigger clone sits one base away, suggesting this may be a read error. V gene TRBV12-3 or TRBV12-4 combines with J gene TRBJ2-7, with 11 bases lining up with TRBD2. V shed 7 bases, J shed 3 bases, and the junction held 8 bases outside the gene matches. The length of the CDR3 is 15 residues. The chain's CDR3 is CASKGGLAVNYEQYF. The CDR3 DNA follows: TGTGCCAGCAAGGGGGGACTAGCGGTAAACTACGAGCAGTACTTC.

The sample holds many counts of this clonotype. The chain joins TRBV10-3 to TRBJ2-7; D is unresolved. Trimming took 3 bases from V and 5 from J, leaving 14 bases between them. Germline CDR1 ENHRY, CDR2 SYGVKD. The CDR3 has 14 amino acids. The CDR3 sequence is CAISDLPHTDEQYF. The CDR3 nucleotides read TGTGCCATCAGTGATCTCCCACATACGGACGAGCAGTACTTC.

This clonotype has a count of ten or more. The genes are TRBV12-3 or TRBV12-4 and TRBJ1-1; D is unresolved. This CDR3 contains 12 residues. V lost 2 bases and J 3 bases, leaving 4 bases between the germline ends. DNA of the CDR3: TGTGCCAGCAGTTTACAGGACACTGAAGCTTTCTTT. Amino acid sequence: CASSLQDTEAFF.

CDR3 DNA sequence: TGCAGTGCTAGGGAGCGGGGGTCCTACGAGCAGTACTTC. Translating it yields CSARERGSYEQYF. The rearrangement uses TRBV20-1 and TRBJ2-7; 8 bases align to TRBD2. The V gene's germline CDR1 is DFQATT and CDR2 SNEGSKA (reference sequence). V trimming: 3 bases; J trimming: 1 base; junction bases outside the gene matches: 2. The CDR3 extends over 13 amino acids.

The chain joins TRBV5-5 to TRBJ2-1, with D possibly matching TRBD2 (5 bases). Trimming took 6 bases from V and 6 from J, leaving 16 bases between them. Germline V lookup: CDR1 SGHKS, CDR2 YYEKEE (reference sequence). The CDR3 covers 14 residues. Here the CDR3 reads CASTGRGLSNEQFF. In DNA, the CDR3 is TGTGCCAGCACTGGTAGAGGGCTGTCCAATGAGCAGTTCTTC.

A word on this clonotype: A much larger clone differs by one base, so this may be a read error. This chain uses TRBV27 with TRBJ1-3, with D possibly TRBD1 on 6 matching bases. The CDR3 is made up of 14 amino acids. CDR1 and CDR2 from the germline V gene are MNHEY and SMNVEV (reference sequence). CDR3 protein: CTSSSSGAGNTIYF. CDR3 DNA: TGTACCAGCAGTTCGTCAGGGGCGGGAAACACCATATATTTT.

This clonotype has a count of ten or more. DNA of the CDR3: TGTGCCAGCAGTTTCGGGAGCGGGAGGTACGAGCAGTACTTC. The encoded protein is CASSFGSGRYEQYF. The chain uses TRBV28 and TRBJ2-7, with TRBD2 matching 9 bases. This CDR3 has 14 amino acids. With V trimmed by 3 bases and J by 4 bases, 4 bases remained unmatched. Germline V gene data show CDR1 as MDHEN and CDR2 as SYDVKM.

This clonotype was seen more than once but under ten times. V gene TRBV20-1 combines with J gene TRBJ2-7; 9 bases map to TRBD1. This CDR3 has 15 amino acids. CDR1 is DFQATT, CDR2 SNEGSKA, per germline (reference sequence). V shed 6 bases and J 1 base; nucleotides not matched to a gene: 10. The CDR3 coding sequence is TGCAGTGCCATACCTGGGACAGGGCGGTCCTACGAGCAGTACTTC. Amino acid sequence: CSAIPGTGRSYEQYF.